This T cell receptor (beta chain) was captured by sequencing in a study of blood T cell repertoires in COVID-19. On the study more broadly: Researchers got acute and convalescent COVID-19 samples from the United States, Italy and Spain. T cells, B-cell-depleted T cells, or PBMCs provided the cDNA or gDNA that served as material.

The germline CDR1 and CDR2 sequences are SGHRS and YFSETQ. V lost 2 bases and J lost 0, with 14 bases in between. The CDR3 sequence is 16 residues long. Study processing details: Amplification of reference gene primers was used by the study to estimate nucleated cell counts. TCRdb's copy holds only in-frame clones and misses some; the assay was immunoSEQ multiplex PCR. V, J and clone size derive from that table, while D and trimming were established from the DNA sequence. The sample contains 120,000 to 150,000 clones, about 91% of which appear only once. This sequence joins TRBV5-1 and TRBJ1-1; D gene unclear. Sequencing used peripheral blood. This receptor was taken from a woman between 45 and 60 years old with acute or convalescent COVID-19. CDR3 sequence (DNA): TGCGCCAGCAGCTTCGGGTCGGGTGGCATGAACACTGAAGCTTTCTTT. It yields the protein CASSFGSGGMNTEAFF.